One sample yielded the 25 T cell receptor beta chains listed below, sequenced in a study of regulatory T cells in long-lasting Graves disease. Time point given: newly diagnosed GD, antithyroid drugs for less than 3 months. Extracted PBMC RNA gave rise to the TCR library. The TCR beta library used iRepertoire HTBI primers with Arm-PCR amplification of CDR3. TCRdb reprocessed the multiplex PCR reads with MiXCR, giving one entry per CDR3 protein. The repertoire has roughly 420,000 distinct CDR3 sequences, over 15% of them found once; the top ten carry about 10%. This sample was shared with a second study, whose subject was T cells in Graves' hyperthyroidism and ophthalmopathy.

Source: peripheral blood mononuclear cells (PBMCs), taken at new diagnosis, from a patient treated with antithyroid drugs. These receptors were taken from a woman aged 25 to 39 with Graves disease.

This clonotype has at least ten counts. The gene calls are TRBV6-1 and TRBJ2-5; weak D call: TRBD2 (5 bases). V was trimmed by 6 bases and J by 2 bases, leaving 19 bases between them. Germline V gene data show CDR1 as MNHNS and CDR2 as SASEGT. The CDR3 covers 16 residues. The CDR3 DNA reads TGTGCCAGCAGAGGCTTCGGACTCAGCCTACAAGAGACCCAGTACTTC. Amino acid sequence: CASRGFGLSLQETQYF.

This clonotype was observed at least ten times. Here the CDR3 reads CASSPGLVDTDTQYF. For the CDR3, the DNA is TGTGCCAGCAGCCCGGGACTAGTCGACACAGATACGCAGTATTTT. The chain combines TRBV5-4 with TRBJ2-3; TRBD2 matches at 8 bases. The germline V gene encodes CDR1 SGHNT and CDR2 YYREEE (reference sequence). The junction had 6 bases not matched to a gene; V was cut back by 4 bases and J by 2 bases. CDR3 length equals 15 residues.

This clonotype came up a few times. A much more abundant neighbour one base away suggests this may be a read error. This chain joins TRBV20-1 and TRBJ2-1; 10 nucleotides agree with TRBD2. The CDR3 is 13 amino acids. In germline, CDR1 is DFQATT, CDR2 SNEGSKA (reference sequence). Germline trimming cut 3 bases from V and 12 bases from J; bases unmatched to any gene: 8. DNA of the CDR3: TGCAGTGCTAGGCCGGTAGCGGGAGGACGGCAGTTCTTC. Its protein is CSARPVAGGRQFF.

With respect to this clonotype: This likely reflects a read error, since a far larger clone is one base away. The chain employs TRBV7-2 and TRBJ2-5; D is possibly TRBD1 (6 bases). The ends were cut back, 4 bases at V and 2 bases at J, with 11 bases in the middle. The CDR3 contains 14 residues. The V gene's germline CDR1 is SGHTA and CDR2 FQGNSA. CDR3 in amino acids: CASSSQGLQETQYF. The CDR3 region has the DNA TGTGCCAGCAGCTCACAGGGCCTACAAGAGACCCAGTACTTC.

This clonotype was seen ten or more times. One junction end does not reproduce the germline sequence, and a read error may be involved. The rearrangement uses TRBV2 and TRBJ2-1; 9 bases map to TRBD1. Germline lookup yields CDR1 SNHLY and CDR2 FYNNEI. This CDR3 has 14 amino acids. The CDR3 sequence: CAGSPDWTGVEQFF. The CDR3 coding sequence is TGTGCCGGCAGTCCGGATTGGACAGGGGTTGAGCAGTTCTTC.

This chain connects TRBV20-1 to TRBJ2-3; D ambiguous. Germline V CDR1 and CDR2: DFQATT, SNEGSKA (reference sequence). V lost 3 bases to trimming and J lost 2 bases, with 6 bases between them. CDR3 size: 12 residues. CDR3: CSARMNTDTQYF. In nucleotides, the CDR3 is TGCAGTGCTAGGATGAACACAGATACGCAGTATTTT.

This clonotype showed up many times. The rearrangement uses TRBV7-9 and TRBJ2-1, with unresolved D. Germline V lookup: CDR1 SEHNR, CDR2 FQNEAQ (reference sequence). The CDR3 consists of 16 residues. V dropped 3 bases and J dropped 7 bases, with 19 bases sitting between them. CDR3 residues: CASSFPAAYNLNEQFF. For the CDR3, the DNA is TGTGCCAGCAGCTTCCCAGCCGCATACAACCTTAATGAGCAGTTCTTC.

On this clonotype itself: This likely came from a read error, as a far larger clone is one base away. The gene calls are TRBV7-9 and TRBJ2-1, with TRBD2 identical over 9 bases. With V trimmed by 5 bases and J by 10 bases, 21 bases remained unmatched. CDR3 length equals 18 residues. Germline V gene sequence: CDR1 SEHNR, CDR2 FQNEAQ (reference sequence). CDR3 coding DNA: TGTGCCAGCAGCCCCGCTGGTAGCGGGAGCCGTAGGTTCGACGAGCAGTTCTTC. It encodes CASSPAGSGSRRFDEQFF.

Turning to this clonotype: A read error likely explains this, since a far larger clone differs by one base. CDR3 residues: CASRSGTANSHEQYF. CDR3 bases: TGTGCCAGCAGGAGCGGGACAGCGAACTCCCACGAGCAGTACTTC. This chain connects TRBV7-2 to TRBJ2-7; tentatively, D is TRBD1 or TRBD2 (7 bases each). CDR3 length: 15 residues. From germline, CDR1 is SGHTA and CDR2 FQGNSA.

The rearrangement joins TRBV4-2 to TRBJ1-2, with TRBD1 identical over 9 bases. V gave up 0 bases and J gave up 4 bases; unmatched junction bases: 6. CDR3 length: 16 residues. CDR1 and CDR2 from the germline V gene are LGHNA and YNFKEQ. CDR3: CASSQDYRGRVYGYTF. The CDR3 bases are TGTGCCAGCAGCCAAGATTACAGGGGGCGCGTCTATGGCTACACCTTC.

This clonotype was recorded once. The chain recombines TRBV11-2 with TRBJ1-5; 8 nucleotides align to TRBD1. Germline V CDR1 and CDR2: SGHAT, FQNNGV. The CDR3 is 14 residues long. V trimming: 6 bases; J trimming: 6 bases; junction bases outside the gene matches: 7. The CDR3 DNA reads TGTGCCAGCAGTGACGGACAGGGCCGTCAGCCCCAGCATTTT. Translated, it gives CASSDGQGRQPQHF.

This clonotype was observed many times. The CDR3 DNA reads TGTGCCAGCAGTTCCGGGACAGGGTTTGTCGATGAGCAGTTCTTC. Amino acids: CASSSGTGFVDEQFF. This chain uses TRBV28 with TRBJ2-1; 9 bases map to TRBD1. The CDR3 is 15 residues long. The V gene's germline CDR1 is MDHEN and CDR2 SYDVKM. V was clipped by 4 bases and J by 8 bases; unmatched bases: 9.

V and J are TRBV27 and TRBJ2-1, with TRBD2 identical over 11 bases. The V gene's germline CDR1 is MNHEY and CDR2 SMNVEV (reference sequence). V lost 6 bases to trimming and J lost 2 bases; unmatched junction nucleotides: 9. The CDR3 runs 17 residues. CDR3 residues: CASSSRGLAVTYNEQFF. DNA for the CDR3: TGTGCCAGCAGCTCCCGGGGACTAGCGGTAACCTACAATGAGCAGTTCTTC.

The sample holds many counts of this clonotype. The chain recombines TRBV12-3 or TRBV12-4 with TRBJ2-1, with D unresolved. The CDR3 runs to 15 residues. V gave up 2 bases and J gave up 0 bases, with 8 bases separating them. The CDR3 DNA follows: TGTGCCAGCAGTTTAAGATGGAGCTCCTACAATGAGCAGTTCTTC. Translating it yields CASSLRWSSYNEQFF.

In this sample, this clonotype turned up a few times. A much larger clone differs by one base, so this may be a read error. The conserved phenylalanine or tryptophan normally closing the CDR3 is absent here, so this likely arose from a read error. The V call is TRBV5-1, the J call TRBJ2-7; 10 bases line up with TRBD2. The V and J ends lost 4 bases and 5 bases, in that order; junction bases with no gene match: 6. CDR3 size: 14 residues. Germline CDR1 is SGHRS and CDR2 is YFSETQ. The CDR3: CASSRAGGPDEQYL. Here the CDR3 DNA reads TGCGCCAGCAGCCGAGCGGGAGGGCCCGACGAGCAGTACCTC.

The chain uses TRBV28 and TRBJ1-1; possible D gene TRBD1, 6 bases. The CDR3 runs 15 residues. Germline CDR1 MDHEN, CDR2 SYDVKM. Trimming pared 4 bases from V and 11 bases from J, leaving 23 bases between. The CDR3 region has the DNA TGTGCCAGCAGTTCGCGCATCAGGGGCGGGCAGTTGGCTTTCTTT. This encodes CASSSRIRGGQLAFF.

The rearrangement links TRBV27 to TRBJ2-1, with D hard to call. V was shortened by 3 bases and J by 10 bases, with 13 bases between the two germline ends. Germline CDR1 is MNHEY and CDR2 is SMNVEV (reference sequence). CDR3 length: 13 residues. CDR3 amino acids: CASSLTVSYEQFF. The CDR3 nucleotides read TGTGCCAGCAGTTTGACCGTGTCCTACGAGCAGTTCTTC.

This clonotype has more than one count but fewer than ten. The chain carries TRBV7-2 and TRBJ1-5; D unresolved. Germline V lookup: CDR1 SGHTA, CDR2 FQGNSA. This CDR3 spans 18 amino acids. Between the trimmed V and J ends, which lost 2 bases and 6 bases, there was a span of 23 bases. DNA for the CDR3: TGTGCCAGCAGCTTACGATCTACCGGGTTTTCTCGGGGTCAGCCCCAGCATTTT. This sequence encodes CASSLRSTGFSRGQPQHF.

Concerning this clonotype itself: The junction departs from the called germline gene at one end, perhaps through a read error. The V call is TRBV4-3, the J call TRBJ2-7; no clear D gene. Germline assignment: CDR1 LGHNA and CDR2 YSLEER. This CDR3 spans 14 amino acids. This CDR3 is CAGSLYPVTYEQYF. The CDR3 nucleotides are TGCGCCGGCAGTCTTTACCCAGTCACCTACGAGCAGTACTTC.

This clonotype was observed at least ten times. This rearrangement joins TRBV29-1 to TRBJ1-1, with unresolved D. V was pared by 7 bases and J by 7 bases, with 22 bases between. In germline, CDR1 is SQVTM, CDR2 ANQGSEA. CDR3 length: 14 residues. CDR3 coding DNA: TGCAGCGGCCACCTAGAGAGCAGCCCGTATGAAGCTTTCTTT. This gives the protein CSGHLESSPYEAFF.

This clonotype has a count of ten or more. The rearrangement links TRBV6-4 to TRBJ1-1; 7 bases match TRBD1. The length of the CDR3 is 17 residues. Germline V lookup: CDR1 MRHNA, CDR2 SNTAGT. Unmatched junction bases numbered 15, after V lost 8 bases and J lost 0 bases. As DNA, the CDR3 is TGTGCCAGCGGGGAGATACCAGACAGGGTGATGAACACTGAAGCTTTCTTT. Its translation: CASGEIPDRVMNTEAFF.

This clonotype has only a few counts. The chain uses TRBV27 and TRBJ2-3; possible D gene TRBD2, 5 bases. CDR3 length: 13 amino acids. The germline gives CDR1 MNHEY, CDR2 SMNVEV (reference sequence). The V end lost 3 bases, the J end lost 7 bases, and 11 bases lay between the germline ends. CDR3 loop: CASSLDFSNTQYF. The CDR3 coding sequence is TGTGCCAGCAGTTTGGACTTTTCCAATACGCAGTATTTT.

This clonotype was seen ten or more times. V and J are TRBV6-2 or TRBV6-3 and TRBJ2-1; no firm D call. Per the germline V gene, CDR1 is MNHEY and CDR2 is SVGEGT. With 0 bases removed from V and 3 bases from J, the gap between germline ends came to 6 bases. The CDR3 is made up of 14 amino acids. This chain's CDR3 is CASSYSRVYNEQFF. In DNA form, the CDR3 reads TGTGCCAGCAGTTACTCCCGGGTCTACAATGAGCAGTTCTTC.

This clonotype was counted many times. The chain combines TRBV6-2 or TRBV6-3 with TRBJ2-7; possibly TRBD2 for D (5 bases). The CDR3 consists of 13 residues. The germline V gene has CDR1 MNHEY and CDR2 SVGEGT. Trimming left V 11 bases short and J 9 bases short, with 23 bases between. The CDR3 DNA follows: TGTGCCGCTCGAAGGGAGAACTCTAAGCGGCAGTACTTC. This codes for CAARRENSKRQYF.

This clonotype has a count of ten or more. This chain joins TRBV7-2 and TRBJ1-5; maybe TRBD1 (6 bases). With 2 bases removed from V and 5 bases from J, the gap between germline ends came to 10 bases. This CDR3 contains 14 residues. Germline CDR1 SGHTA, CDR2 FQGNSA. For the CDR3, the DNA is TGTGCCAGCAGCTTATCGGGGGGCCATCAGCCCCAGCATTTT. It codes for CASSLSGGHQPQHF.